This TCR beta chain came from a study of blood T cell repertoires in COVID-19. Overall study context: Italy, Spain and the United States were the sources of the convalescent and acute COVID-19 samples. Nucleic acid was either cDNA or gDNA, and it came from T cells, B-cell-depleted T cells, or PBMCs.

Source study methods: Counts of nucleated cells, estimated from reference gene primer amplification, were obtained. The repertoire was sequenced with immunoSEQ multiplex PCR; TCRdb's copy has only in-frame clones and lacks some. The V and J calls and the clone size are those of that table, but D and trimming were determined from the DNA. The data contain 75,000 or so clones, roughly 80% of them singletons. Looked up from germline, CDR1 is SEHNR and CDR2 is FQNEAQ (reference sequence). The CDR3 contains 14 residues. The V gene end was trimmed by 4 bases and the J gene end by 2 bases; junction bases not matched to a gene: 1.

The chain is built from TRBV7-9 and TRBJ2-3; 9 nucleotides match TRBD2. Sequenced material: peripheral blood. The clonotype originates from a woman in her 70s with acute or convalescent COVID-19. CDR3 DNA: TGTGCCAGCAGCTCTAGCGGGAACACAGATACGCAGTATTTT. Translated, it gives CASSSSGNTDTQYF. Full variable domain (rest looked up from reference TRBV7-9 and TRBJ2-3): DTGVSQNPRHKITKRGQNVTFRCDPISEHNRLYWYRQTLGQGPEFLTYFQNEAQLEKSRLLSDRFSAERPKGSFSTLEIQRTEQGDSAMYLCASSSSGNTDTQYFGPGTRLTVL.